The sequence of this T cell receptor beta chain was determined in a study of shared clonotypes between healthy human individuals (dated by TCRdb to between 2020 and 2021). About the study as a whole: The cohort comprised a couple of women and three men aged 18 to 49 years. For each donor, CD4 naive and CD4 memory were each run on three plates, CD8 naive on two plates, and CD8 memory on one plate. Blood TCR repertoires of five healthy adults were deeply sequenced to estimate repertoire size and the extent of clonotype sharing between individuals. Different laboratories and diverse techniques were used to prepare libraries and sequence TCR repertoires, to increase sequencing depth and limit assay-specific biases. Per donor, leukapheresis produced somewhere between about 0.8 and 9.5 billion PBMCs.

Study-wide findings and limitations: Across a few donors, roughly 5% of naive CD4, approximately 4% of naive CD8, 2.3% of memory CD4, and 0.3% to 0.45% of memory CD8 clonotypes were shared. Higher generation probabilities were observed for clonotypes shared by all four sorted-subset donors than for non-shared clonotypes. Because the study included only a small number of donors, the genetic and exposure-history diversity represented was limited. Based on pairwise subsampling, the degree of clonotype sharing among donors was expected to be affected by sequencing depth. Even with the large sequencing depth, rarefaction of the sorted-subset datasets indicated that sequencing was incomplete. Sampling was restricted to blood, and TCR repertoires in tissues likely differ from the TCR repertoires found in blood. Naive subsets generally had larger estimated clonotype richness than memory subsets did.

Notes on this clone: Its antigen target is currently unknown. Base qualities are not recorded, but no much larger clone differs from it by a single base.

Looking up the germline V gene yields CDR1 SGHVS and CDR2 FNYEAQ. Inclusive of the bounding cysteine and phenylalanine, the CDR3 is 16 residues long. Left in the record is the CDR3 DNA by itself, 48 bases read in frame from the first base. The germline V and J ends show losses of 5 bases and 4 bases respectively, and no gene match explains 14 bases of the junction. TCR CDR3 regions were amplified from genomic DNA by multiplex PCR using the deep immunoSEQ assay. For each cell subset, the extracted genomic DNA was distributed evenly across all wells of several immunoSEQ 96-well plates, and each plate served as one replicate. For sorted subsets, approximately 190 ng genomic DNA, equal to 30,000 or so T cell genomes, was loaded into each replicate PCR. Purified libraries were measured with a Qubit 3.0 fluorometer, size-checked on a Bioanalyzer 2100, and measured again with the KAPA Library Quantification kit. Each immunoSEQ 96-well plate was sequenced on its own single-read 150-cycle Illumina NextSeq 550 flow cell. Concerning the study's data processing: Because the immunoSEQ output held only junctional sequences and lacked quality scores, the filtering could not match the filtering applied to full-length reads. Sequences were annotated with PyIR, a Python wrapper for IgBLAST v1.9, and V/J genes and CDR3 were assigned using IMGT germline references. Any read was removed if the V/J assignment was weak (E-value above 1e-6), the CDR3 was missing, or the read contained stop codons, out-of-frame junctions, or ambiguous translated residues. V3J clonotypes were defined as sequences sharing the same inferred V gene, J gene, and CDR3 amino acid sequence. Percentage overlap between repertoires was calculated by dividing the number of shared unique clonotypes by the size of the smaller repertoire. Repertoire richness was assessed with RTK rarefaction, the Chao1 estimator, and Recon v2.1 estimates of unobserved clonotypes. Generation probabilities were computed with OLGA for all TCRbeta clonotypes obtained by the gDNA method from a few donors. TCRdb holds this immuneACCESS table with in-frame rearrangements only. Some clones are missing; in checked studies, unresolved V genes explain under half, and the rest has no known cause. V and J calls and clone size are copied from that table; D and trimming were computed from the DNA. The sample data list more than 2 million clones, and approximately 92% of these were observed just once. About 1.7% of the sample rests with the top ten.

For the CD8 naive samples, CD45RO-negative cells were positively selected for CCR7, yielding a CD45RA+CCR7+ population from which TemRA cells were excluded. The donors were healthy, HIV-negative adults with no recently reported acute infections or vaccinations. Every donor was a Caucasian adult living in Nashville, Tennessee, USA. Blood was collected by leukapheresis, and PBMCs were isolated by Ficoll-Histopaque density gradient centrifugation and then cryopreserved in liquid nitrogen vapor phase. Analytical flow cytometry was used to check the purity and quantity of every magnetically sorted T cell population. Genomic DNA was isolated from every sorted fraction and measured by UV absorbance on a Nanodrop 2000c.

The V and J segments used are TRBV7-6 and TRBJ2-7, with 7 middle bases fitting TRBD2. The receptor was isolated from a man between 18 and 29 years old in good health. Some clones in this sample may be carry-over from other donors' samples. Sequenced input: naive CD8+ T cells from PBMCs. Taken with the paper, the label for cell subset or site translates to: CD45RA+CCR7+. The CDR3 region has the sequence CASSKGLAARMYEQYF. The nucleotide sequence reads as follows: TGTGCCAGCAGCAAAGGTCTAGCGGCCAGAATGTACGAGCAGTACTTC.